This TCR beta chain was captured by sequencing in a study of cytomegalovirus exposure and HLA in healthy donors. Study in general: One earlier analysis, a look at around 180 million T cells, found almost 120 million unique TCR beta sequences.

This clone has a handful of counts. Trimming cost V 6 bases and J 6 bases; bases outside gene matches: 9. Per the germline V gene, CDR1 is MNHEY and CDR2 is SVGAGI. The CDR3 is made up of 14 amino acids. In nominal health when sampled, donors likely had unrecorded immune exposures nonetheless. Vbeta (60) and Jbeta (13) primers were used in the PCR. The protocol was immunoSEQ multiplex PCR, while the TCRdb copy is restricted to in-frame clones and leaves out a portion. Of 65,000 to 80,000 clones listed, around 77% are singletons. Sequenced: PBMCs. The sequence came from a woman aged 40 to 50 in good health and CMV-seropositive. The chain uses TRBV6-5 and TRBJ2-7, with 9 bases that match TRBD1. CDR3 protein: CASRPGTGLAEQYF. In DNA, the CDR3 is TGTGCCAGCAGACCCGGGACAGGGCTTGCCGAGCAGTACTTC.